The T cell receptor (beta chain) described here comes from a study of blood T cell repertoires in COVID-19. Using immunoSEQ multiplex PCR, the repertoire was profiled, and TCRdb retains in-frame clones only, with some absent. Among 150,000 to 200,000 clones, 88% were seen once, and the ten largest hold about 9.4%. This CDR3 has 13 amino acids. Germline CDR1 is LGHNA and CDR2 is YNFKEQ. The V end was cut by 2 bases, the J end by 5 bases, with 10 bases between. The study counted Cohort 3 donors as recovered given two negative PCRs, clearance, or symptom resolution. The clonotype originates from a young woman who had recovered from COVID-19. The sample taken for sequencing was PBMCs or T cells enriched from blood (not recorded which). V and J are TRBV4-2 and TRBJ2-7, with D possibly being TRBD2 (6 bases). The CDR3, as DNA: TGTGCCAGCAGCCAACAACGGGAGAACGAGCAGTACTTC. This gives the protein CASSQQRENEQYF.